Each of the 16 T cell receptor beta chains below was sequenced from the same sample in a study of CD8 T cells in Susac syndrome. Reverse transcription of about 0.45 to 1 ug RNA was carried out with random hexamers. One entry per CDR3 protein results from TCRdb running MiXCR on the immunoSEQ multiplex PCR reads. The sample has about 160,000 distinct CDR3 sequences; around 94% are singletons. The sequencing sample was made of CD4+ T cells from PBMCs. Receptors originate from a human donor with multiple sclerosis.

This clonotype has just one count. The chain employs TRBV4-1 and TRBJ1-4; D gene unclear. Germline CDR1 MGHRA, CDR2 YSYEKL. The CDR3 consists of 14 residues. The V end lost 4 bases, the J end lost 8 bases, and 14 bases lay between the germline ends. This CDR3 reads CASSRSGRDEKLFF. CDR3 nucleotides: TGCGCCAGCAGCCGCAGCGGGCGCGACGAAAAACTGTTTTTT.

The rearrangement uses TRBV4-1 and TRBJ1-2; 9 bases line up with TRBD1. Germline V lookup: CDR1 MGHRA, CDR2 YSYEKL. The CDR3 runs to 15 residues. After removal of 0 bases from V and 8 bases from J, the junction contained 7 bases not matched to a gene. DNA of the CDR3: TGCGCCAGCAGCCAAGATTCACAGGGGGCGATCGGCTACACCTTC. Translated: CASSQDSQGAIGYTF.

The V call is TRBV20-1, the J call TRBJ2-1; 8 bases fit TRBD2. CDR1 and CDR2 from the germline V gene are DFQATT and SNEGSKA (reference sequence). Trimming at V came to 0 bases and at J to 12 bases, leaving 19 bases not matched to a gene. The CDR3 is made up of 17 amino acids. CDR3 nucleotide sequence: TGCAGTGCTAGAGAGATAACTAGCGGAATTTCTACAATGGGGCAGTTCTTC. This translates into CSAREITSGISTMGQFF.

The chain carries TRBV5-1 and TRBJ1-4; a weak D match, TRBD1 (6 bases). This CDR3 contains 14 residues. The V gene's germline CDR1 is SGHRS and CDR2 YFSETQ. Trimming removed 6 bases from V and 8 bases from J, with 17 bases in between. This chain's CDR3 is CASTLQGGSEKLFF. DNA of the CDR3: TGCGCCAGCACGCTACAGGGAGGGAGCGAAAAACTGTTTTTT.

The chain recombines TRBV20-1 with TRBJ2-3; D is possibly TRBD2 (6 bases). V was trimmed by 7 bases and J by 0 bases, leaving 8 bases between them. Germline V CDR1 and CDR2: DFQATT, SNEGSKA (reference sequence). CDR3 length: 12 amino acids. CDR3 sequence reads: CSGRGSTDTQYF. The CDR3 DNA is TGCAGTGGGAGGGGAAGCACAGATACGCAGTATTTT.

The gene calls are TRBV23-1 and TRBJ1-2, with TRBD1 identical over 9 bases. TRBV23-1 is an ORF for which the function is uncertain. Trimming cost V 6 bases and J 4 bases; bases outside gene matches: 6. The CDR3 loop spans 14 amino acids. CDR3 residues: CASSQQGAGYGYTF. CDR3 DNA sequence: TGCGCCAGCAGCCAACAGGGGGCAGGCTATGGCTACACCTTC.

The V call is TRBV18, the J call TRBJ2-7; the D is unclear. Germline V gene lookup returns CDR1 KGHSH and CDR2 LQKENI. V was clipped by 2 bases and J by 2 bases, with 7 bases between them. This CDR3 spans 13 amino acids. Here the CDR3 reads CASSPNQAYEQYF. The CDR3, as DNA: TGTGCCAGCTCACCAAATCAAGCCTACGAGCAGTACTTC.

V is TRBV12-3 or TRBV12-4 and J is TRBJ1-1; D gene uncertain. The V end was cut by 1 base, the J end by 0 bases, with 9 bases between. The length of the CDR3 is 15 residues. The DNA for the CDR3 is TGTGCCAGCAGTTTAGTCGCAGGCCTGAACACTGAAGCTTTCTTT. Amino acid sequence: CASSLVAGLNTEAFF.

The chain employs TRBV23-1 and TRBJ2-6, with D possibly being TRBD2 (5 bases). TRBV23-1 is an ORF for which the function is uncertain. V gave up 8 bases and J gave up 0 bases, with 17 bases separating them. CDR3 length: 17 residues. For the CDR3, the DNA is TGCGCCAGCCGGGCTAAGACGGGAAGCTCTGGGGCCAACGTCCTGACTTTC. This codes for CASRAKTGSSGANVLTF.

About this clonotype itself: One junction end disagrees with the germline gene, perhaps due to a read error. This chain uses TRBV20-1 with TRBJ2-5; 10 bases line up with TRBD2. The CDR3 loop spans 13 amino acids. The germline V gene has CDR1 DFQATT and CDR2 SNEGSKA (reference sequence). The DNA for the CDR3 is TGCAGTTCTAGCGGGAGAAGGGGGGAGACCCAGTACTTC. Translation: CSSSGRRGETQYF.

This clonotype was seen once. This chain connects TRBV5-4 to TRBJ2-7; no clear D gene. The germline V gene encodes CDR1 SGHNT and CDR2 YYREEE (reference sequence). Trimming took off 9 bases at V and 2 bases at J, with 18 bases between the two ends. The CDR3 consists of 14 residues. The DNA of the CDR3 is TGTGCCACCCAAGGGTACGGCAATGCCTACGAGCAGTACTTC. Translating it yields CATQGYGNAYEQYF.

This rearrangement joins TRBV2 to TRBJ2-7; no firm D call. The CDR3 consists of 14 residues. Trimming took off 6 bases at V and 4 bases at J, with 16 bases between the two ends. Per germline, CDR1 SNHLY and CDR2 FYNNEI. The CDR3 spells CASRTDLMGYEQYF. The CDR3 nucleotides read TGTGCCAGCAGGACTGATCTTATGGGGTACGAGCAGTACTTC.

The chain has TRBV29-1 and TRBJ1-5; D is unresolved. The germline gives CDR1 SQVTM, CDR2 ANQGSEA. V was trimmed by 6 bases and J by 5 bases, leaving 17 bases between them. The CDR3 runs to 14 residues. CDR3 residues: CSVKGLGKDQPQHF. The CDR3 coding sequence is TGCAGCGTAAAAGGGCTAGGTAAGGATCAGCCCCAGCATTTT.

The genes are TRBV7-2 and TRBJ2-5, with 15 bases that match TRBD2. V shed 1 base, J shed 4 bases, and the junction held 4 bases outside the gene matches. Germline values: CDR1 SGHTA, CDR2 FQGNSA. CDR3 length: 17 residues. The CDR3 region has the DNA TGTGCCAGCAGCTTAGTGGGGACTAGCGGGAGGCGAGAGACCCAGTACTTC. Its protein is CASSLVGTSGRRETQYF.

The chain recombines TRBV29-1 with TRBJ1-1, with D maybe TRBD1 (6 bases). Germline V gene lookup returns CDR1 SQVTM and CDR2 ANQGSEA. V was trimmed by 5 bases and J by 2 bases, leaving 12 bases between them. There are 13 residues in the CDR3. The CDR3 here is CSVSTGSNTEAFF. In nucleotides, the CDR3 is TGCAGCGTTAGCACAGGGTCTAACACTGAAGCTTTCTTT.

The V call is TRBV3-1, the J call TRBJ2-1, with 7 nucleotides matching TRBD1. The CDR3 totals 16 residues. In germline, CDR1 is LGHDT, CDR2 YNNKEL (reference sequence). J lost 4 bases, V lost 5 bases, and 11 bases had no gene match. DNA of the CDR3: TGTGCCAGCAGCACACAGGGGCTTCTGTCGTACAATGAGCAGTTCTTC. The encoded protein is CASSTQGLLSYNEQFF.